This T cell receptor beta chain derives from a study of blood T cell repertoires in COVID-19. Participants were aged about 18 to 90 years, lived in 24 US areas, and enrolled virtually. The table came from immunoSEQ multiplex PCR; TCRdb's copy has only in-frame clones and leaves some out. Among roughly 200,000 clones listed, roughly 87% were seen once. The CDR3 extends over 12 amino acids. In germline, CDR1 is PRHDT, CDR2 FYEKMQ (reference sequence). The V and J ends lost 5 bases and 10 bases respectively, with 14 bases between them. V gene TRBV13 combines with J gene TRBJ1-1; D gene unclear. The material sequenced was PBMCs or T cells enriched from blood (not recorded which). This TCR was recovered from a woman between 25 and 40 years old who had recovered from COVID-19. CDR3 sequence: CASSPTRQRAFF. The CDR3, as DNA: TGTGCCAGCAGCCCGACCCGGCAGCGAGCTTTCTTT. The whole variable domain, remainder taken from reference TRBV13 and TRBJ1-1, is AAGVIQSPRHLIKEKRETATLKCYPIPRHDTVYWYQQGPGQDPQFLISFYEKMQSDKGSIPDRFSAQQFSDYHSELNMSSLELGDSALYFCASSPTRQRAFFGQGTRLTVV.